This TCR beta chain was found in a study of T-cell reconstitution after alpha-beta-depleted transplantation in children. Researchers prepared the TCRbeta library using unique molecular identifiers, the study reports. TCRdb ran MiXCR on the PCR reads and lists one entry per CDR3 protein. This sample carries around 700,000 distinct CDR3 sequences, under 15% of them seen once, and the ten largest clones take about 0.79%. This clonotype was counted a few times. This CDR3 has 14 residues. Trimming shortened V by 3 bases and J by 7 bases, and 13 bases separated the two germline ends. Germline CDR1 and CDR2: MNHEY and SMNVEV (reference sequence).

The receptor comes from a girl aged 2 to 9 with congenital amegakaryocytic thrombocytopenia, due to receive a stem cell transplant. The genes are TRBV27 and TRBJ1-5; D might be TRBD1 (5 bases). Sample: PBMCs, taken before TCRalphabeta/CD19-depleted stem cell transplant. This CDR3 is CASSLGVRGQPQHF. CDR3 DNA sequence: TGTGCCAGCAGTTTGGGGGTGAGAGGCCAGCCCCAGCATTTT.